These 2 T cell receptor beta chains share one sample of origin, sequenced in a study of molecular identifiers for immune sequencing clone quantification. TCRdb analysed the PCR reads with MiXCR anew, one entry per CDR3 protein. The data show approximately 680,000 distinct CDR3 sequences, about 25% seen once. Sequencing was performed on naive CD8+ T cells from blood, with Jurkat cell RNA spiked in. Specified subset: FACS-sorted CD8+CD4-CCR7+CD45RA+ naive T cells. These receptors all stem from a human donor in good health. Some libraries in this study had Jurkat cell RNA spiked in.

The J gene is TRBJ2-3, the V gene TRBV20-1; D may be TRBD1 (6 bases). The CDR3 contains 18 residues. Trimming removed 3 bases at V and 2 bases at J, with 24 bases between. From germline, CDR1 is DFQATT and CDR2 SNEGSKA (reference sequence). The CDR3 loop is CSASPRSFGTMYTDTQYF. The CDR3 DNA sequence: TGCAGTGCTAGCCCACGTTCATTCGGGACAATGTACACAGATACGCAGTATTTT.

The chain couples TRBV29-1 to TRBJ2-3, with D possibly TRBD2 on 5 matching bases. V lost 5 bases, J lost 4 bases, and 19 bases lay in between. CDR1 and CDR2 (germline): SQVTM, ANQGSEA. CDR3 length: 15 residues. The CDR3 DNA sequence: TGCAGCGTTCTCGGGGATCGAGGGAGCGCAGATACGCAGTATTTT. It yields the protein CSVLGDRGSADTQYF.